This TCR beta chain emerged from a study of molecular identifiers for immune sequencing clone quantification. This clonotype appeared many times. Its specificity is unknown. V lost 6 bases to trimming and J lost 1 base, with 13 bases between them. CDR3 length: 14 amino acids. Germline V lookup: CDR1 MDHEN, CDR2 SYDVKM. Previously described methods and listed TCR primers were employed for the bulk TCR libraries. TCRdb reprocessed the PCR reads with MiXCR, giving one entry per CDR3 protein. The sample has 55,000 to 75,000 distinct CDR3 sequences, approximately 17% seen once. Overall study results and limits: Spike-in Jurkat TCR RNA from a single cell reportedly registered among one million naive cells. Identical TCR molecules that share a barcode could lead to an underestimation of highly expanded clone sizes.

The receptor was isolated from a human donor in good health. Some libraries in this study had Jurkat cell RNA spiked in. The sequencing input was naive CD8+ T cells from blood, with Jurkat cell RNA spiked in. Described subset: FACS-sorted CD8+CD4-CCR7+CD45RA+ naive T cells. This sequence joins TRBV28 and TRBJ2-7, with D perhaps TRBD2 (6 bases). The CDR3 sequence: CASSGGGESYEQYF. Here the CDR3 DNA reads TGTGCCAGCAGCGGTGGCGGGGAGTCCTACGAGCAGTACTTC.